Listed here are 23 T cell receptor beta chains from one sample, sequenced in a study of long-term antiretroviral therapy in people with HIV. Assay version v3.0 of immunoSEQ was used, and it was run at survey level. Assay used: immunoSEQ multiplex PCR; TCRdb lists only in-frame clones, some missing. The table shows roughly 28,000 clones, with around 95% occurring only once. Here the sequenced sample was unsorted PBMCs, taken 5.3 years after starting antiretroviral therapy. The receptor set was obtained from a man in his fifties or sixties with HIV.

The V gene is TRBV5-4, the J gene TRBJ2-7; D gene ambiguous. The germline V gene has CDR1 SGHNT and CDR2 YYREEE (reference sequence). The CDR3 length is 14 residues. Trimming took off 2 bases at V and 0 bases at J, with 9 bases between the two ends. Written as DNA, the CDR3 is TGTGCCAGCAGCTTTGGTCCCGTCTCCTACGAGCAGTACTTC. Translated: CASSFGPVSYEQYF. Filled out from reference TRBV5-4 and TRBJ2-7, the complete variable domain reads ETGVTQSPTHLIKTRGQQVTLRCSSQSGHNTVSWYQQALGQGPQFIFQYYREEENGRGNFPPRFSGLQFPNYSSELNVNALELDDSALYLCASSFGPVSYEQYFGPGTRLTVT.

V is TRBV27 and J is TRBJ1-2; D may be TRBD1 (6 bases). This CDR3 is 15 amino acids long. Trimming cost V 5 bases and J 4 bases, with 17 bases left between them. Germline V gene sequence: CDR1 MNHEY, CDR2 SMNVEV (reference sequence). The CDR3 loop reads CASSPLGAAGYGYTF. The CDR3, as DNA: TGTGCCAGCAGTCCCCTGGGGGCCGCGGGCTATGGCTACACCTTC.

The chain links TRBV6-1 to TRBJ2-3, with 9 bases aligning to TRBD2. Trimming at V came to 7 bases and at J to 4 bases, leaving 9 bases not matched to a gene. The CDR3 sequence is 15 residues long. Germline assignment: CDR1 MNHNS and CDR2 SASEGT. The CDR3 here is CASKGGLAGSDTQYF. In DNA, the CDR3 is TGTGCCAGCAAAGGGGGTCTAGCGGGGTCAGATACGCAGTATTTT.

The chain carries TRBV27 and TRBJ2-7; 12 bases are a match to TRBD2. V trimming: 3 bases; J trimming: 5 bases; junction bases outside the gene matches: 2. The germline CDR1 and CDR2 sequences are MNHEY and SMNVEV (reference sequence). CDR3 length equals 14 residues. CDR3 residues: CASSLGLAGDEQYF. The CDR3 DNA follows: TGTGCCAGCAGTTTGGGACTAGCGGGCGACGAGCAGTACTTC.

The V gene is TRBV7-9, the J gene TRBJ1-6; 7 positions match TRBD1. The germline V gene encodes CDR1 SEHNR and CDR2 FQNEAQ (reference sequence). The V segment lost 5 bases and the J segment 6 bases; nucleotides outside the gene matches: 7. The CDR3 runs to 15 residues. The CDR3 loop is CASSRTGESNSPLHF. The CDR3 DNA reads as TGTGCCAGCAGCCGAACAGGGGAGTCTAATTCACCCCTCCACTTT. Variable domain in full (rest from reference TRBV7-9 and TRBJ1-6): DTGVSQNPRHKITKRGQNVTFRCDPISEHNRLYWYRQTLGQGPEFLTYFQNEAQLEKSRLLSDRFSAERPKGSFSTLEIQRTEQGDSAMYLCASSRTGESNSPLHFGNGTRLTVT.

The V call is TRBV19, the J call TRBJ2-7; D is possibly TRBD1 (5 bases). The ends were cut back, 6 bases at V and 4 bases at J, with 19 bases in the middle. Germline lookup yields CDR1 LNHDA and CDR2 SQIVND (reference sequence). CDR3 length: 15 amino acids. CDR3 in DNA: TGTGCCAGTAGCGACAGACACTCAAACCGGTACGAGCAGTACTTC. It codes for CASSDRHSNRYEQYF. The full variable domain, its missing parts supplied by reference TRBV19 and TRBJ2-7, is DGGITQSPKYLFRKEGQNVTLSCEQNLNHDAMYWYRQDPGQGLRLIYYSQIVNDFQKGDIAEGYSVSREKKESFPLTVTSAQKNPTAFYLCASSDRHSNRYEQYFGPGTRLTVT.

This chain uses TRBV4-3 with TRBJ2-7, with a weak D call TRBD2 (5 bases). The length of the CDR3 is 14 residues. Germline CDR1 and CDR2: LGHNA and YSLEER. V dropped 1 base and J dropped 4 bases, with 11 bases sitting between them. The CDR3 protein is CASSQGLRVYEQYF. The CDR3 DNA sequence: TGCGCCAGCAGCCAAGGATTGAGGGTGTACGAGCAGTACTTC.

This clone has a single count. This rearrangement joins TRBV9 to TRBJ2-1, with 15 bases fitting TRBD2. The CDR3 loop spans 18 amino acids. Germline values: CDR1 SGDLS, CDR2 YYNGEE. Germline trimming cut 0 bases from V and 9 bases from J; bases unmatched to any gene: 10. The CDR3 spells CASSVAGRTSGGASEQFF. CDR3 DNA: TGTGCCAGCAGCGTAGCGGGGAGGACTAGCGGGGGGGCCAGTGAGCAGTTCTTC.

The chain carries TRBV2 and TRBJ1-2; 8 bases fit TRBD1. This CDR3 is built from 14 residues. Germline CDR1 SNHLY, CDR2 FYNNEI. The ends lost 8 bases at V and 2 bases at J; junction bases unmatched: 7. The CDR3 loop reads CASGGQGSNYGYTF. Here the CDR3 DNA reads TGTGCCAGCGGAGGACAGGGCTCGAACTATGGCTACACCTTC.

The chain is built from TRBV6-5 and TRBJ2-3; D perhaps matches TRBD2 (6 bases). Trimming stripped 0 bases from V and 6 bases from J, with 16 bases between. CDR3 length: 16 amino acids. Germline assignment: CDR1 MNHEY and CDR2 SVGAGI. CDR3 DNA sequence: TGTGCCAGCAGTTACTCGAAGTTCGGGGGTTTGGATACGCAGTATTTT. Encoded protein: CASSYSKFGGLDTQYF.

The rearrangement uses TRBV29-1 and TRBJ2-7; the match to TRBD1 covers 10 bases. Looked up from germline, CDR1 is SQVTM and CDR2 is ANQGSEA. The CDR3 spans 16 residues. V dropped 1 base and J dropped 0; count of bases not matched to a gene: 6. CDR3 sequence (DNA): TGCAGCGTTGAAGTAACCCGACAGGGGGCCTCCTACGAGCAGTACTTC. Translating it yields CSVEVTRQGASYEQYF.

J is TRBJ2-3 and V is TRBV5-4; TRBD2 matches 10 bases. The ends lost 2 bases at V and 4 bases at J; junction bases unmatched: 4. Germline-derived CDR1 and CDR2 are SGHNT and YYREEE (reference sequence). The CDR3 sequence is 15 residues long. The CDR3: CASSLAGGPADTQYF. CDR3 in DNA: TGTGCCAGCAGCTTAGCGGGGGGGCCAGCAGATACGCAGTATTTT.

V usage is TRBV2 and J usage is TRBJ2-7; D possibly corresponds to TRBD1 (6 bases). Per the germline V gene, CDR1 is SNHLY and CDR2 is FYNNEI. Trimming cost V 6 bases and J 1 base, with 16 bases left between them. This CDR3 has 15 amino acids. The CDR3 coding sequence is TGTGCCAGCAGGGCCCAGGGGCTAGAATCCTACGAGCAGTACTTC. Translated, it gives CASRAQGLESYEQYF.

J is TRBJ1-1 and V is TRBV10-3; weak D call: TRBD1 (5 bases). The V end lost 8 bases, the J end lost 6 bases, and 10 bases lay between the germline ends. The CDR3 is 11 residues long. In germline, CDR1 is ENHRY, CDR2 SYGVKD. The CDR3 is CAIRRGAEAFF. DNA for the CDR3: TGTGCCATCCGACGGGGCGCTGAAGCTTTCTTT.

This CDR3 is CASSDSGGGTDTQYF. In DNA, the CDR3 is TGTGCCAGCAGTGACTCAGGAGGGGGCACAGATACGCAGTATTTT. The rearrangement links TRBV6-4 to TRBJ2-3, with D possibly matching TRBD2 (6 bases). CDR3 length: 15 residues. Trimming pared 0 bases from V and 1 base from J, leaving 8 bases between. Per germline, CDR1 MRHNA and CDR2 SNTAGT.

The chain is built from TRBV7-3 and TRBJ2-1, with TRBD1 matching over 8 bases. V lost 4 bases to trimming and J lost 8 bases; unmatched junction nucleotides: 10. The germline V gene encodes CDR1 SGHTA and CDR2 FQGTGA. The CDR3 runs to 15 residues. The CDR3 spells CASSSAGGAVDEQFF. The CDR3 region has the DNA TGTGCCAGCAGCTCCGCAGGGGGCGCGGTGGATGAGCAGTTCTTC.

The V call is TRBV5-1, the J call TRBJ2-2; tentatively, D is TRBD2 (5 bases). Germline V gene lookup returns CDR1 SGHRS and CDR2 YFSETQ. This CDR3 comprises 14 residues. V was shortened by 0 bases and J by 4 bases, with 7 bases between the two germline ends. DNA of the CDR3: TGCGCCAGCAGCTTGGATCTAGCCACCGGGGAGCTGTTTTTT. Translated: CASSLDLATGELFF.

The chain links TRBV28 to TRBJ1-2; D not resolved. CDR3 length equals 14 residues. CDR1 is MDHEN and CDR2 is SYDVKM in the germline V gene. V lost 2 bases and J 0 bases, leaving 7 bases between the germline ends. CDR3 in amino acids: CASSLPGTNYGYTF. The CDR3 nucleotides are TGTGCCAGCAGTTTACCAGGAACTAACTATGGCTACACCTTC.

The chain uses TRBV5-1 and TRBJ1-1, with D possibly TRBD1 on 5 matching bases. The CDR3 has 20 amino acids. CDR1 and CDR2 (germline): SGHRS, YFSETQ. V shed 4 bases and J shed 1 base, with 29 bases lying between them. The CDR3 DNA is TGCGCCAGCAGCCACCGGACGGGGAGAGTGGACGGGACGGGGAACACTGAAGCTTTCTTT. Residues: CASSHRTGRVDGTGNTEAFF.

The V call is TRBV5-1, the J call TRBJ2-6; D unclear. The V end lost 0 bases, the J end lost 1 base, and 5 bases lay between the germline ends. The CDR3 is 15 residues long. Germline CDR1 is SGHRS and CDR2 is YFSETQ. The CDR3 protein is CASSLGQSGANVLTF. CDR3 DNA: TGCGCCAGCAGCTTGGGTCAGTCTGGGGCCAACGTCCTGACTTTC.

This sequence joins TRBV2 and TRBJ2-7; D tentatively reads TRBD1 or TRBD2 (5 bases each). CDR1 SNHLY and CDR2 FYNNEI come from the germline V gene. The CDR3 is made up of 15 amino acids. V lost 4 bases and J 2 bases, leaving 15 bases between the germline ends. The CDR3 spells CASSGVAGAAYEQYF. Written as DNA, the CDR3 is TGTGCCAGCAGTGGGGTCGCCGGGGCAGCCTACGAGCAGTACTTC.

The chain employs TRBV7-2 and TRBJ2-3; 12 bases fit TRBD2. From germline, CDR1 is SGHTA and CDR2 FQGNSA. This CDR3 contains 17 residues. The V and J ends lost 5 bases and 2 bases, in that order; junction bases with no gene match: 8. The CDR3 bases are TGTGCCAGCAGCCCCCGGACTAGCGGGGTGAACACAGATACGCAGTATTTT. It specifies CASSPRTSGVNTDTQYF.

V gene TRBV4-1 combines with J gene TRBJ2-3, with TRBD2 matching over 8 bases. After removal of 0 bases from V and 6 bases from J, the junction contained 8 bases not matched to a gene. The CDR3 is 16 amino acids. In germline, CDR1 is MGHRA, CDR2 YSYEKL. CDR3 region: CASSQEDGGASDTQYF. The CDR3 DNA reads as TGCGCCAGCAGCCAAGAGGACGGGGGGGCCAGCGATACGCAGTATTTT.